These T cell receptor beta chains were read from a single sample in a study of blood T cell repertoires in COVID-19. The data were produced by immunoSEQ multiplex PCR, yet TCRdb's version contains in-frame clones alone and is incomplete. The profile shows more than 90,000 clones, more than 75% of them singletons. Sequencing was carried out using peripheral blood. The receptors stem from a man aged 65 to 85 with acute or convalescent COVID-19. Both conserved end residues are part of each CDR3. The order of the fields is D gene, clone size, J gene, V gene, CDR3 protein, CDR3 DNA. D genes are given only for firm matches. Clone sizes are given selectively: once, few, many, or a class where the clone is expanded.

>.|medium-sized|TRBJ1-4|TRBV29-1
CSVAGNPNEKLFF
TGCAGCGTTGCCGGGAACCCCAATGAAAAACTGTTTTTT
>TRBD1|few|TRBJ2-1|TRBV6-6
CASRPGDRGYEQFF
TGTGCCAGCCGCCCCGGGGACAGGGGATATGAGCAGTTCTTC
>TRBD1|once|TRBJ1-4|TRBV11-3
CASSASTGAKPSTNEKLFF
TGTGCCAGCAGCGCGTCGACAGGGGCCAAACCTTCAACTAATGAAAAACTGTTTTTT
>TRBD1|.|TRBJ1-2|TRBV5-1
CASSSGQGNYGYTF
TGCGCCAGCAGCTCAGGACAGGGGAACTATGGCTACACCTTC
>.|.|TRBJ2-2|TRBV5-1
CASSLTVTGNTGELFF
TGCGCCAGCAGCTTAACAGTGACAGGGAACACCGGGGAGCTGTTTTTT
>.|.|TRBJ1-1|TRBV3-1/TRBV3-2
CASSQRPGGVLDTEAFF
TGTGCCAGCAGCCAACGCCCCGGGGGGGTACTGGACACTGAAGCTTTCTTT
>TRBD1|.|TRBJ1-2|TRBV11-2
CASTSWTGGNYGYTF
TGTGCCAGCACCTCCTGGACAGGGGGGAACTATGGCTACACCTTC
>.|.|TRBJ2-3|TRBV27
CATGEPGDTQYF
TGTGCCACCGGCGAGCCGGGGGATACGCAGTATTTT
>TRBD1|.|TRBJ1-2|TRBV28
CASRRYGTGSGYGYTF
TGTGCCAGCAGGCGTTATGGGACAGGGTCTGGGTATGGCTACACCTTC
>.|once|TRBJ2-3|TRBV28
CASSPGSLGRDSTDTQYF
TGTGCCAGCAGCCCCGGTAGCCTTGGGCGGGACAGCACAGATACGCAGTATTTT
>.|.|TRBJ1-1|TRBV28
CASSLLGGQAFF
TGTGCCAGCAGTTTATTGGGAGGGCAAGCTTTCTTT
>TRBD2|.|TRBJ2-7|TRBV5-8
CASRLAGLAGVFSDF
TGTGCCAGCAGGCTCGCGGGACTAGCGGGGGTGTTTTCGGACTTC
>.|few|TRBJ2-3|TRBV12-3/TRBV12-4
CASSSGTDTQYF
TGTGCCAGCAGTTCCGGCACAGATACGCAGTATTTT
>TRBD1|.|TRBJ1-3|TRBV9
CASSATGSGNTIYF
TGTGCCAGCAGCGCGACAGGGTCCGGAAACACCATATATTTT
>.|.|TRBJ2-7|TRBV20-1
CSARREEQYF
TGCAGTGCTAGGCGAGAAGAGCAGTACTTC
>TRBD1|.|TRBJ2-5|TRBV28
CASTGTGGPETQYF
TGTGCCAGCACAGGGACAGGGGGGCCAGAGACCCAGTACTTC
>.|.|TRBJ2-1|TRBV10-3
CAITRDSYNEQFF
TGTGCCATCACCCGGGACTCGTACAATGAGCAGTTCTTC
>TRBD1|.|TRBJ2-7|TRBV18
CASSPGQGMSYEQYF
TGTGCCAGCTCACCCGGACAGGGGATGTCCTACGAGCAGTACTTC
>.|.|TRBJ1-5|TRBV15
CATSRDSVTRNQPQHF
TGTGCCACCAGCAGAGATTCTGTAACTCGCAATCAGCCCCAGCATTTT
>.|.|TRBJ1-1|TRBV5-1
CASSLVWAENTEAFF
TGCGCCAGCAGCCTTGTTTGGGCCGAAAACACTGAAGCTTTCTTT